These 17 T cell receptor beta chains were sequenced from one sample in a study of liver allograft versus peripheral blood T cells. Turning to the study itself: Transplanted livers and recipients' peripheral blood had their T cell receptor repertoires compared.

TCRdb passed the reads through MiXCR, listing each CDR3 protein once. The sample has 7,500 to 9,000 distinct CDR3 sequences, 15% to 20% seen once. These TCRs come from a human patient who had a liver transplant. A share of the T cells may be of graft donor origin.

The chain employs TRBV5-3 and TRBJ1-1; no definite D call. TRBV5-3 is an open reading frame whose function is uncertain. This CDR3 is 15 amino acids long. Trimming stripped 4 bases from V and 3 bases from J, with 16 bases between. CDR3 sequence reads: CARSPPGGVDTEAFF. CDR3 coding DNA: TGTGCCAGAAGCCCGCCGGGTGGGGTAGACACTGAAGCTTTCTTT.

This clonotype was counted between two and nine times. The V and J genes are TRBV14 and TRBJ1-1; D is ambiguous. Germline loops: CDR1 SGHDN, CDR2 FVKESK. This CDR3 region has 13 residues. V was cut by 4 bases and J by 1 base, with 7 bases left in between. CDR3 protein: CASSRNPNTEAFF. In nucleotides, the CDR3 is TGTGCCAGCAGCCGGAACCCGAACACTGAAGCTTTCTTT.

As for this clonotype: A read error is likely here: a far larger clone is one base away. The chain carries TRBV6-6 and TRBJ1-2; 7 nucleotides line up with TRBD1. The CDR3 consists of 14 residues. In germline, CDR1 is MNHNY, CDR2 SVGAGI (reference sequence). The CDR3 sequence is CANSLDRADYGYTF. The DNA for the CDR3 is TGTGCCAACAGTCTCGACAGGGCGGACTATGGCTACACCTTC.

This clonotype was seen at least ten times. The CDR3 sequence is CASSFPGLDGDTQYF. CDR3 coding DNA: TGTGCCAGCAGTTTCCCGGGACTCGACGGAGATACGCAGTATTTT. The chain is built from TRBV28 and TRBJ2-3, with D perhaps TRBD2 (6 bases). V was pared by 3 bases and J by 5 bases, with 15 bases between. The germline V gene encodes CDR1 MDHEN and CDR2 SYDVKM. The CDR3 has 15 amino acids.

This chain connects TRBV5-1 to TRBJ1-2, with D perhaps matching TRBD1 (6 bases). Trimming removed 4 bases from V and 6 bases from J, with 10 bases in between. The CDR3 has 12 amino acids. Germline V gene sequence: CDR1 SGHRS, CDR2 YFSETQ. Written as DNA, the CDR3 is TGCGCCAGCAGCCGGACAGAGGATGGCTACACCTTC. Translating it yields CASSRTEDGYTF.

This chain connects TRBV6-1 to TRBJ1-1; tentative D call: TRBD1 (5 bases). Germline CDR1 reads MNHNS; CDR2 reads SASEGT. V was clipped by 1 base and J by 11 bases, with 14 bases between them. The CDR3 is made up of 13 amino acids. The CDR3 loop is CASSEGGGIAAFF. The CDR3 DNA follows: TGTGCCAGCAGTGAAGGTGGGGGGATAGCGGCTTTCTTT.

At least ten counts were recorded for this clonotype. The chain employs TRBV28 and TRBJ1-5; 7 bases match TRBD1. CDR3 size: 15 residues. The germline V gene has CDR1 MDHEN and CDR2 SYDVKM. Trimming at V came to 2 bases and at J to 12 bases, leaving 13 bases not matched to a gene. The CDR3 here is CASSLPRTGRFYQHF. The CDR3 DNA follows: TGTGCCAGCAGTTTACCGCGGACAGGTCGGTTTTACCAGCATTTT.

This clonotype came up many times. CDR3: CASSPSLAGGMETQYF. DNA of the CDR3: TGTGCCAGCTCACCTTCTCTAGCGGGAGGGATGGAGACCCAGTACTTC. This chain connects TRBV18 to TRBJ2-5, with 12 bases lining up with TRBD2. The V and J ends lost 3 bases and 5 bases, in that order; junction bases with no gene match: 7. Germline V CDR1 and CDR2: KGHSH, LQKENI. The CDR3 covers 16 residues.

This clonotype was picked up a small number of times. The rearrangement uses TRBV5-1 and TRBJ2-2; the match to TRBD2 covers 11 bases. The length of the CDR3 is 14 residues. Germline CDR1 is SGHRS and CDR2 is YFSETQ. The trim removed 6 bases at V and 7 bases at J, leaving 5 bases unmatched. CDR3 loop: CASTGTSGYGELFF. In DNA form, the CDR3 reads TGCGCCAGCACCGGGACTAGCGGTTACGGGGAGCTGTTTTTT.

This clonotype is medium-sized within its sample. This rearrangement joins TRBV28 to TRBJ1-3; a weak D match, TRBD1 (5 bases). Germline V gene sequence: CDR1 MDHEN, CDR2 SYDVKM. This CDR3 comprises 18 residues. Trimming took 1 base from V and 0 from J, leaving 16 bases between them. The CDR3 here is CASSLSPSAGRSGNTIYF. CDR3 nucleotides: TGTGCCAGCAGTTTATCCCCTTCCGCGGGGCGCTCTGGAAACACCATATATTTT.

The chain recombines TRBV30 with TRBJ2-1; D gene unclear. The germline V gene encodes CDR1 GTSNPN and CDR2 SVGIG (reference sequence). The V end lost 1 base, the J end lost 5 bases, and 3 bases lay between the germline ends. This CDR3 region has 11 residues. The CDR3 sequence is CAWSANNEQFF. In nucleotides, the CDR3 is TGTGCCTGGAGTGCTAACAATGAGCAGTTCTTC.

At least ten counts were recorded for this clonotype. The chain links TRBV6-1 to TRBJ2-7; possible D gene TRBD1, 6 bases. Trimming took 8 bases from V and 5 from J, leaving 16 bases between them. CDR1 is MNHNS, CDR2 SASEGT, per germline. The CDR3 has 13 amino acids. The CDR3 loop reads CASRDRSGHEQYF. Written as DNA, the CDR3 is TGTGCCAGCCGAGACAGGTCGGGCCACGAGCAGTACTTC.

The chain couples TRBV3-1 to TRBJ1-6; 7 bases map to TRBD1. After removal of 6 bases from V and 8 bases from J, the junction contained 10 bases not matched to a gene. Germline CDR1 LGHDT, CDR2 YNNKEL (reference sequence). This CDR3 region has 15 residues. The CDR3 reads CASSPRSGGDSPLHF. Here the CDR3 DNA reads TGTGCCAGCAGTCCAAGATCAGGGGGGGATTCACCCCTCCACTTT.

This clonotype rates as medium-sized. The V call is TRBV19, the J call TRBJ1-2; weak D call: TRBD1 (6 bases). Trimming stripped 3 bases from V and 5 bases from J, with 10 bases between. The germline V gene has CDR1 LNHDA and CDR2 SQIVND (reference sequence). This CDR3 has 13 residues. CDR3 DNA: TGTGCCAGTAGTATCCAGGGGCCTTATGGCTACACCTTC. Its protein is CASSIQGPYGYTF. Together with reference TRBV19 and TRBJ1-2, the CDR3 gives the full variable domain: DGGITQSPKYLFRKEGQNVTLSCEQNLNHDAMYWYRQDPGQGLRLIYYSQIVNDFQKGDIAEGYSVSREKKESFPLTVTSAQKNPTAFYLCASSIQGPYGYTFGSGTRLTVV.

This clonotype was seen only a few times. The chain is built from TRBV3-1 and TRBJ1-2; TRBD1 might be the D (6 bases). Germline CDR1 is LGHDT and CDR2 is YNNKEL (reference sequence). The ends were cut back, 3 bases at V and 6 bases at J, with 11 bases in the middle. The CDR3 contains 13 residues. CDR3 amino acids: CASSQGRGHGYTF. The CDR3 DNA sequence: TGTGCCAGCAGCCAGGGCAGGGGTCATGGCTACACCTTC.

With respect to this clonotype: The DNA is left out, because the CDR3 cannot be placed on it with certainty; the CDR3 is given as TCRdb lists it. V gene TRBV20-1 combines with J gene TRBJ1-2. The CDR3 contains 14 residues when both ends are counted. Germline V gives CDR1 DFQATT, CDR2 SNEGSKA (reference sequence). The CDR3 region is CCASSESPSYGYTF.

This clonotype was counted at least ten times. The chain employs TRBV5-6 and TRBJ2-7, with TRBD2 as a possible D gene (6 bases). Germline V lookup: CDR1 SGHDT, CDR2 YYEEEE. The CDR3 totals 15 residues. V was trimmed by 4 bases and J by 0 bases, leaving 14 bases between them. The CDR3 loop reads CASSLGRDGSYEQYF. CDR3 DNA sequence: TGTGCCAGCAGCCTGGGGCGGGACGGCTCCTACGAGCAGTACTTC. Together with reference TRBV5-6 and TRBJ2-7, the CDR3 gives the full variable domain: DAGVTQSPTHLIKTRGQQVTLRCSPKSGHDTVSWYQQALGQGPQFIFQYYEEEERQRGNFPDRFSGHQFPNYSSELNVNALLLGDSALYLCASSLGRDGSYEQYFGPGTRLTVT.